The present TCR beta chain was sequenced within a study of blood T cell repertoires in COVID-19. For the study at large: Sites across the United States, Italy and Spain contributed samples from acute and convalescent COVID-19. PBMCs, B-cell-depleted T cells, or T cells provided the cDNA or gDNA that made up the material.

Cohorts were determined from participant-reported clinical history. Sequenced by immunoSEQ multiplex PCR; TCRdb stores in-frame clones only, minus some. Altogether fewer than 250,000 clones are present, around 81% being singletons, with the ten largest covering 8.9%. The J segment lost 8 bases and the V segment lost 4 bases, leaving 1 base of the junction unmatched. CDR1 is SGHTA, CDR2 FQGNSA, per germline. This CDR3 is built from 14 residues. The source is a woman between 50 and 59 years old with acute COVID-19. What was sequenced was PBMCs or T cells enriched from blood (not recorded which). The J gene is TRBJ2-1, the V gene TRBV7-2; 14 bases match TRBD2. The CDR3 DNA sequence: TGTGCCAGCAGCTCGGGACTAGCGGGAGATGAGCAGTTCTTC. This encodes CASSSGLAGDEQFF.